The sequence of this TCR beta chain was determined in a study of blood T cells in healthy people across ages. This clonotype was seen many times. The CDR3 length is 13 residues. V dropped 3 bases and J dropped 6 bases, with 8 bases sitting between them. Per germline, CDR1 MNHEY and CDR2 SMNVEV (reference sequence). Through a sample-barcoded 5' primer and a J-beta primer mix, a second PCR was run for roughly 7 to 12 cycles. TCRdb reprocessed the 5' RACE reads with MiXCR, giving one entry per CDR3 protein. The sample comprises approximately 850,000 distinct CDR3 sequences, around two fifths of which are singletons, and roughly 18% rests with the top ten.

The chain combines TRBV27 with TRBJ2-2; no reliable D call. This receptor was taken from a man in his 60s in good health. Sequencing used blood. The CDR3: CASSFTLAGELFF. The CDR3 DNA follows: TGTGCCAGCAGTTTTACGCTAGCCGGGGAGCTGTTTTTT.